This entry lists 6 T cell receptor beta chains sequenced from one sample in a study of blood T cells in healthy people across ages. Together with a sample-barcoded 5' primer, a J-beta primer mix was included in a second PCR lasting roughly 6 to 12 cycles. TCRdb recomputed calls from the 5' RACE reads with MiXCR, one row per CDR3 protein. The data show 1.5 million to 2 million distinct CDR3 sequences, with roughly 50% seen just once and over 2% held by the top ten. The sample comprised blood. These receptors were obtained from a woman aged 40 to 49 in good health.

The CDR3 protein is CASSPLARIQETQYF. CDR3 nucleotides: TGTGCCAGCAGTCCACTAGCGCGTATTCAAGAGACCCAGTACTTC. The J gene is TRBJ2-5, the V gene TRBV28; the match to TRBD2 covers 7 bases. Germline trimming cut 5 bases from V and 2 bases from J; bases unmatched to any gene: 8. The CDR3 length is 15 residues. Germline values: CDR1 MDHEN, CDR2 SYDVKM.

This clonotype was counted once. This chain joins TRBV6-6 and TRBJ2-5, with D unclear. The J call could be wrong; TRBJ2-7 is a better fit for the DNA end. The germline V gene has CDR1 MNHNY and CDR2 SVGAGI (reference sequence). The CDR3 loop spans 12 amino acids. This CDR3 is CASTELRDEQYF. The CDR3 DNA follows: TGTGCCAGCACAGAACTCAGAGACGAGCAGTACTTC.

The chain has TRBV6-6 and TRBJ1-2; D is undetermined. The V gene's germline CDR1 is MNHNY and CDR2 SVGAGI (reference sequence). V was pared by 0 bases and J by 6 bases, with 20 bases between. This CDR3 spans 17 amino acids. The chain's CDR3 is CASSYSVAADMENGYTF. The CDR3 nucleotides are TGTGCCAGCAGTTACTCTGTGGCGGCTGACATGGAGAATGGCTACACCTTC.

In this sample, this clonotype turned up a few times. The V gene is TRBV28, the J gene TRBJ2-4, with TRBD1 matching 8 bases. The end of the DNA fits TRBJ2-7 better, so the J call may be wrong. The CDR3 runs to 14 residues. Germline V gives CDR1 MDHEN, CDR2 SYDVKM. CDR3 protein: CASRRTGKVYEQYF. CDR3 coding DNA: TGTGCCAGCCGTAGGACAGGGAAGGTCTACGAGCAGTACTTC.

The chain couples TRBV28 to TRBJ1-4, with 7 bases aligning to TRBD1. The CDR3 is 16 residues long. The J segment lost 5 bases and the V segment lost 5 bases, leaving 11 bases of the junction unmatched. Germline-derived CDR1 and CDR2 are MDHEN and SYDVKM. CDR3 bases: TGTGCCAGCAGTCCAAGCGACAGGGCCTCCAATGAAAAACTGTTTTTT. Protein sequence: CASSPSDRASNEKLFF.

This clonotype was seen a single time. The chain uses TRBV10-2 and TRBJ2-1, with 8 bases lining up with TRBD2. J was trimmed by 3 bases and V by 10 bases; bases with no gene match: 5. Per the germline V gene, CDR1 is WSHSY and CDR2 is SAAADI. The CDR3 covers 13 residues. This CDR3 is CATVAGFYNEQFF. For the CDR3, the DNA is TGCGCCACCGTAGCGGGGTTCTACAATGAGCAGTTCTTC.